This T cell receptor (beta chain) was captured by sequencing in a study of OX40 agonist ivuxolimab in advanced cancers. Study background: Three patients responded partially, comprising one with hepatocellular carcinoma and two with cutaneous melanoma.

Study results and limitations: At 0.1 to 3.0 mg/kg and by week 6, clonal expansion occurred in CD4+ and CD8+ blood T cells.

Regarding this clone: Its antigen remains unidentified.

TCRdb keeps only in-frame clones here, not all; method: immunoSEQ multiplex PCR. The data hold 100,000 to 150,000 clones, with around 90% observed a single time. Sequenced material: CD4+ or CD8+ T cells sorted from blood, taken in a trial of the OX40 agonist ivuxolimab. This TCR was recovered from an adult with an advanced solid tumor such as melanoma, head and neck, liver or kidney cancer.

The CDR3 is CASSTDYEQYF. The CDR3 nucleotides are TGTGCCAGCTCAACGGACTACGAGCAGTACTTC. The chain links TRBV18 to TRBJ2-7, with D unclear. The CDR3 sequence is 11 residues long. CDR1 KGHSH and CDR2 LQKENI come from the germline V gene. The V end lost 5 bases, the J end lost 3 bases, and 5 bases lay between the germline ends.